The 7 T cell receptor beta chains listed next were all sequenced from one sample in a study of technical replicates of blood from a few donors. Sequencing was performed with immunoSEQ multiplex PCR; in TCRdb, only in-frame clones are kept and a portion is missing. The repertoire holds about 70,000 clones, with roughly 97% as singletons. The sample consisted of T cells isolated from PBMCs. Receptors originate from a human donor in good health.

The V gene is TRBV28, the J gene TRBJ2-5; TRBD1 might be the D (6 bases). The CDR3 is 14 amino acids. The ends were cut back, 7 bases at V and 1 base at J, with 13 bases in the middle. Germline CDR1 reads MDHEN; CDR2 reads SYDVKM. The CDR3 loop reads CASNELTGQETQYF. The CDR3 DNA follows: TGTGCCAGCAACGAATTGACAGGCCAAGAGACCCAGTACTTC.

The chain's CDR3 is CASAHNQPQHF. The CDR3 nucleotides read TGTGCTAGTGCCCATAATCAGCCCCAGCATTTT. The chain links TRBV12-5 to TRBJ1-5; no firm D call. Trimming took off 7 bases at V and 4 bases at J, with 5 bases between the two ends. This CDR3 region has 11 residues. Per germline, CDR1 LGHNT and CDR2 FRNRAP. The whole variable domain, remainder taken from reference TRBV12-5 and TRBJ1-5, is DARVTQTPRHKVTEMGQEVTMRCQPILGHNTVFWYRQTMMQGLELLAYFRNRAPLDDSGMPKDRFSAEMPDATLATLKIQPSEPRDSAVYFCASAHNQPQHFGDGTRLSIL.

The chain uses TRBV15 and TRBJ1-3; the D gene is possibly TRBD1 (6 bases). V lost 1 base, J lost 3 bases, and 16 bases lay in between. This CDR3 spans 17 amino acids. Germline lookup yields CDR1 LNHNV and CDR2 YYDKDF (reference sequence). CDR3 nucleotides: TGTGCCACCAGCAGAGGGGCCATGGGGGCAGGTGGAAACACCATATATTTT. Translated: CATSRGAMGAGGNTIYF.

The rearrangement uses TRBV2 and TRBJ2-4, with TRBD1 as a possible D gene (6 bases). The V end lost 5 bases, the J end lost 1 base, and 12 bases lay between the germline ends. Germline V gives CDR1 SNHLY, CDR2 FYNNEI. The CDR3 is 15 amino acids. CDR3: CASSPTGWAKNIQYF. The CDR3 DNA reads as TGTGCCAGCAGTCCAACAGGGTGGGCCAAAAACATTCAGTACTTC.

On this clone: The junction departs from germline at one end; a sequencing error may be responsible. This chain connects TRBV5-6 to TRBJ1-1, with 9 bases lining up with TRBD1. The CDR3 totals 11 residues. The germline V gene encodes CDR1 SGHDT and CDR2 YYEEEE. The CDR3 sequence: CASSLGIDRGF. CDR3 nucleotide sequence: TGTGCCAGCAGCTTGGGGATAGACAGGGGGTTT.

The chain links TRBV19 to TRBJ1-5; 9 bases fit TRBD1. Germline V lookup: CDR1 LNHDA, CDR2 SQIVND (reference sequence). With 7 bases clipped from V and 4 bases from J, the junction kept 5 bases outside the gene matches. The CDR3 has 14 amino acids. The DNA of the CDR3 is TGTGCCAGTACCGGGACAGGGTGGAATCAGCCCCAGCATTTT. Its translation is CASTGTGWNQPQHF.

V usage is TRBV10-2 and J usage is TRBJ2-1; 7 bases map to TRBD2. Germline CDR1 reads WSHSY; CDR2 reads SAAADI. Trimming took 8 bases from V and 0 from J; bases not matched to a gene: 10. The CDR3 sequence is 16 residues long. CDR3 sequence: CASGARGGSSYNEQFF. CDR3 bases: TGCGCCAGCGGGGCCCGCGGCGGGAGCTCCTACAATGAGCAGTTCTTC.